One and the same sample provided the 6 T cell receptor beta chains below, sequenced in a study of shared clonotypes between healthy human individuals. The data were produced by immunoSEQ multiplex PCR, yet TCRdb's version contains in-frame clones alone and is incomplete. The data contain around 2.5 million clones, roughly 93% of them seen just once; the ten biggest clones take up about 0.34%. Sequencing input: naive CD4+ T cells from PBMCs. Noted subset: CD45RA+ positively selected. The receptors originated from a man younger than 35 in good health. Some clones in this sample may be carry-over from other donors' samples.

With regard to this clone: Other DNA sequences from this sample encode an identical CDR3 as well. The chain combines TRBV7-3 with TRBJ2-2, with D unclear. Germline lookup yields CDR1 SGHTA and CDR2 FQGTGA. Trimming took 5 bases from V and 2 from J, leaving 3 bases between them. This CDR3 has 12 residues. CDR3 residues: CASSPNTGELFF. CDR3 nucleotide sequence: TGTGCCAGCAGCCCCAACACCGGGGAGCTGTTTTTT.

The chain couples TRBV5-4 to TRBJ1-1; D perhaps matches TRBD1 (6 bases). V was shortened by 2 bases and J by 3 bases, with 11 bases between the two germline ends. The V gene's germline CDR1 is SGHNT and CDR2 YYREEE (reference sequence). The CDR3 consists of 14 residues. In nucleotides, the CDR3 is TGTGCCAGCAGCTTTGGACAGAGAGACACTGAAGCTTTCTTT. Its protein product is CASSFGQRDTEAFF.

The V gene is TRBV27, the J gene TRBJ2-7; 8 bases agree with TRBD1. The CDR3 extends over 13 amino acids. The V gene's germline CDR1 is MNHEY and CDR2 SMNVEV (reference sequence). V shed 6 bases, J shed 6 bases, and the junction held 7 bases outside the gene matches. CDR3 DNA: TGTGCCAGCAGCGGGCCAGGGGGCTTCGAGCAGTACTTC. This encodes CASSGPGGFEQYF.

The rearrangement uses TRBV6-1 and TRBJ2-1; no clear D. Per germline, CDR1 MNHNS and CDR2 SASEGT. The CDR3 contains 14 residues. The V and J ends lost 2 bases and 6 bases respectively, with 11 bases between them. DNA for the CDR3: TGTGCCAGCAGTGAAATTGGCGACTCCAATGAGCAGTTCTTC. Its protein product is CASSEIGDSNEQFF.

This chain links TRBV5-1 with TRBJ2-1; 8 bases are a match to TRBD1. V dropped 1 base and J dropped 8; count of bases not matched to a gene: 8. The CDR3 extends over 15 amino acids. The germline CDR1 and CDR2 sequences are SGHRS and YFSETQ. CDR3 region: CASSLIIQGGDEQFF. CDR3 bases: TGCGCCAGCAGCTTGATTATACAGGGGGGCGATGAGCAGTTCTTC.

The gene calls are TRBV11-2 and TRBJ2-7, with D perhaps given as TRBD1 or TRBD2 (5 bases each). CDR3 length: 15 residues. The V and J ends lost 6 bases and 5 bases respectively, with 20 bases between them. Germline CDR1 is SGHAT and CDR2 is FQNNGV. CDR3 in amino acids: CASSSDKQRFDEQYF. DNA of the CDR3: TGTGCCAGCAGTTCGGACAAACAGCGGTTCGACGAGCAGTACTTC.